This T cell receptor (beta chain) was observed in a study of technical replicates of blood from several donors (dated by TCRdb to about 2017). About this clone: It lacks a known antigen. Per-base quality was not reported, and no clone a single base away is much larger than it.

Libraries were built with the immunoSEQ multiplex PCR assay. The immuneACCESS repertoire file appears here via TCRdb, limited to in-frame rearrangements. These files lack a portion of the clones; in checked studies, under half of the deficit traces to unresolved V genes, and the cause of the others is not known. For this sample there are roughly 76,000 clones; 85% to 95% appear just once. The ten largest clonotypes hold 0.26% of the sample. The CDR1 and CDR2 encoded by the germline V gene (reference sequence) are SEHNR and FQNEAQ. Taken from cysteine to phenylalanine, the CDR3 has 19 residues. The DNA shown is the 57-base CDR3, in frame from base 1. Clipping removes 5 bases from V and 7 bases from J, with 21 as the unmatched junction base count.

The V and J genes are TRBV7-9 and TRBJ2-1; a stretch of 9 junction bases matches TRBD2. The sequenced material came from T cells isolated from PBMCs. The TCR was taken from a human donor in good health. CDR3 sequence: CASSQRRGVASGVLNEQFF. The nucleotides read TGTGCCAGCAGCCAGAGAAGGGGTGTGGCTAGCGGGGTTTTGAATGAGCAGTTCTTC.